The subject of this entry is one T cell receptor (beta chain). Its target is not known. These data are taken from a study of early T cells in non-severe SARS-CoV-2 infection. Study-level information: Sequencing input comprised bulk RNA from unsorted whole blood; chain pairing was not available.

J was trimmed by 1 base and V by 5 bases; bases with no gene match: 2. There are 14 residues in the CDR3. Germline CDR1 and CDR2: MDHEN and SYDVKM. Findings of the study overall: Matching against VDJdb likely underestimated virus-specific expansions, favoring anti-spike CD8.

cDNA molecules, individually, were tagged with unique molecular identifiers. Via MiXCR, TCRdb re-called the 5' RACE reads, giving one row per CDR3 protein. The table has approximately 97,000 distinct CDR3 sequences, around 12% seen once; the top ten hold over 5%. Sequenced input: whole blood. The receptor was isolated from an adult who was a healthcare worker with PCR-confirmed SARS-CoV-2 infection or an uninfected control (not recorded which). J is TRBJ1-1 and V is TRBV28; the match to TRBD1 covers 9 bases. The CDR3 is CASSLGQGNTEAFF. DNA for the CDR3: TGTGCCAGCAGTCTGGGACAGGGGAACACTGAAGCTTTCTTT.